The 5 T cell receptor beta chains reported below all come from one sample, sequenced in a study of T-cell reconstitution after alpha-beta-depleted transplantation in children. Unique molecular identifiers featured in how the TCRbeta library was prepared. From the PCR reads, TCRdb called clonotypes with MiXCR, one entry per CDR3 protein. Among about 980,000 distinct CDR3 sequences listed, 25% to 35% were seen once. Sequenced material: PBMCs, mostly from graft donor cells, taken 360 days after TCRalphabeta/CD19-depleted stem cell transplant. These receptors originate from a boy younger than two who had a stem cell transplant for SCID, so the T cells may come from the graft donor.

This chain uses TRBV6-2 or TRBV6-3 with TRBJ2-1, with 7 bases aligning to TRBD2. The trim removed 0 bases at V and 3 bases at J, leaving 2 bases unmatched. This CDR3 comprises 15 residues. Germline CDR1 MNHEY, CDR2 SVGEGT. The CDR3 DNA is TGTGCCAGCAGTTACTCTAGCGGGTACTACAATGAGCAGTTCTTC. Amino acids: CASSYSSGYYNEQFF.

The CDR3 nucleotides read TGTGCCAGCAGTTTCAGGGGGGAGGGCTACGAGCAGTACTTC. The encoded protein is CASSFRGEGYEQYF. This chain connects TRBV27 to TRBJ2-7, with D possibly called TRBD1 or TRBD2 (7 bases each). Deletions cut 3 bases from V and 3 bases from J, with 12 bases between. The CDR3 length is 14 residues. The germline V gene encodes CDR1 MNHEY and CDR2 SMNVEV (reference sequence).

Only a few counts were recorded for this clonotype. V and J are TRBV20-1 and TRBJ2-1, with TRBD2 matching over 15 bases. Trimming cost V 6 bases and J 7 bases; bases outside gene matches: 7. The V gene's germline CDR1 is DFQATT and CDR2 SNEGSKA (reference sequence). The CDR3 is 15 amino acids. The CDR3 DNA reads as TGCAGTGCCCACCGGACTAGCGGGGGGGGGAATGAGCAGTTCTTC. Translating it yields CSAHRTSGGGNEQFF.

The chain is built from TRBV12-3 or TRBV12-4 and TRBJ1-1; D is undetermined. The CDR3 contains 14 residues. The V end was cut by 1 base, the J end by 4 bases, with 10 bases between. Here the CDR3 reads CASSLVQVGTEAFF. Written as DNA, the CDR3 is TGTGCCAGCAGTTTAGTTCAGGTTGGCACTGAAGCTTTCTTT.

Only a few counts were recorded for this clonotype. The rearrangement uses TRBV9 and TRBJ2-2; D call uncertain. The CDR3 has 16 amino acids. Germline V gene data show CDR1 as SGDLS and CDR2 as YYNGEE. Trimming cost V 0 bases and J 0 bases, with 9 bases left between them. CDR3 nucleotides: TGTGCCAGCAGCGTAGAGTACCGCTCGAACACCGGGGAGCTGTTTTTT. Protein sequence: CASSVEYRSNTGELFF.